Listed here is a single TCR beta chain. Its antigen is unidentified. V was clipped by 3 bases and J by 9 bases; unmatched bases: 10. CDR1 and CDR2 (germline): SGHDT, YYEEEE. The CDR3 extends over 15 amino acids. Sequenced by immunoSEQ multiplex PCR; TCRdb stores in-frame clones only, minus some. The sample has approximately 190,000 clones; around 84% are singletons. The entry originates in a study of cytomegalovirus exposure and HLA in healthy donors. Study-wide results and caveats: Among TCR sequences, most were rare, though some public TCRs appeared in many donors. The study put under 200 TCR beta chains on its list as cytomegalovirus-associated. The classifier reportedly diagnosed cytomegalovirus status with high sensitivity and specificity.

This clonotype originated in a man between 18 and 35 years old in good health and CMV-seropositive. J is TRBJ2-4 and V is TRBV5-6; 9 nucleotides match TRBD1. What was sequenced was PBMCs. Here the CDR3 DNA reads TGTGCCAGCAGCTCTCGACAGGGGGGGTTTCCCATTCAGTACTTC. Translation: CASSSRQGGFPIQYF.